This T cell receptor (beta chain) is drawn from a study of cytomegalovirus exposure and HLA in healthy donors. At the level of the study: Earlier work reported 110 million or so unique TCR beta sequences from approximately 180 million T cells.

Comments on this clone: Its antigen is not known.

Germline CDR1 is LNHDA and CDR2 is SQIVND (reference sequence). The V end was cut by 9 bases, the J end by 8 bases, with 16 bases between. The CDR3 spans 13 residues. Use of 60 Vbeta and 13 Jbeta primers characterized the PCR. Profiled with immunoSEQ multiplex PCR; TCRdb holds only in-frame clones, not every one. Among some 92,000 clones, around 80% were seen once, and the ten largest hold approximately 9.9%. Findings of the study overall: Reportedly, TCR beta sequences accurately predicted HLA-A and HLA-B alleles in most subjects. Highly shared sequence variants in one cluster were likely a sequencing artifact. In a later analysis, productive TCRs from donors in an Asian-associated ancestry cluster reportedly carried fewer N-insertions than the cohort mean.

V and J are TRBV19 and TRBJ1-4; tentatively, D is TRBD1 (5 bases). The material sequenced was PBMCs. This TCR was sampled from a man aged 18 to 29 in good health and CMV-seropositive. CDR3 residues: CASQTSEGEKLFF. CDR3 nucleotide sequence: TGTGCCAGCCAGACCTCGGAGGGGGAAAAACTGTTTTTT.